This T cell receptor (beta chain) was retrieved from a study of T cell responses to AZD1222 COVID-19 vaccine. Regarding this clone: Its antigen is as yet unknown.

Study observations and caveats: Spike-specific TCR depth and breadth grew after two AZD1222 doses. Spike regions recognized by vaccine-associated CD4 TCRs spanned the protein, led by 160-218 and 743-854. In a largely white British group with more females than males, clonal diversity was possibly underestimated.

Second doses that came at about 4 or about 12 weeks were put together. Only in-frame clones appear in the TCRdb table, and some are missing; sequencing was by immunoSEQ multiplex PCR. The sample yields roughly 130,000 clones, around 90% seen once. Germline-derived CDR1 and CDR2 are SNHLY and FYNNEI. The CDR3 consists of 13 residues. Trimming left V 3 bases short and J 11 bases short, with 16 bases between. This clonotype was obtained from an adult who received the AZD1222 COVID-19 vaccine. The rearrangement joins TRBV2 to TRBJ1-1; a possible D gene is TRBD1 (5 bases). The source was peripheral blood, collected 28 days after the second AZD1222 dose. CDR3 DNA sequence: TGTGCCAGCAGTGAGTCAGGGCAAGGTTGGGCTTTCTTT. Amino acids: CASSESGQGWAFF.